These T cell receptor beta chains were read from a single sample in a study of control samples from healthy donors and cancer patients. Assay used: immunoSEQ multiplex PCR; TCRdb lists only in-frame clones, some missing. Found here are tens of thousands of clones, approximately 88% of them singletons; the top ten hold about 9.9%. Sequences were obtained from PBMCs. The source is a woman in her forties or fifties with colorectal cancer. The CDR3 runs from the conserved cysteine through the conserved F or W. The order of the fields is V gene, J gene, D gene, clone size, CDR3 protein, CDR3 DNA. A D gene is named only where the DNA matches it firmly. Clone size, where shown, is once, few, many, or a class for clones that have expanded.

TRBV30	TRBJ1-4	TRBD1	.	CAWSLWTGEKLFF	TGTGCCTGGAGTTTGTGGACAGGGGAAAAACTGTTTTTT
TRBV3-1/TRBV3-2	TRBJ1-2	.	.	CASSQGGHRYGYTF	TGTGCCAGCAGCCAGGGGGGACACCGATATGGCTACACCTTC
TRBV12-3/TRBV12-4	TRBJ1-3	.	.	CASSLSGNTIYF	TGCGCCAGCAGTTTGTCTGGAAACACCATATATTTT
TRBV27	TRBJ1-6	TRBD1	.	CASKTGQSLNYNSPLHF	TGTGCCAGCAAAACGGGACAGTCATTAAATTATAATTCACCCCTCCACTTT
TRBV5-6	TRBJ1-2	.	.	CASSLDIYGYTF	TGTGCCAGCAGCTTGGATATCTATGGCTACACCTTC
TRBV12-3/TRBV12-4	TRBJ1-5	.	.	CASSPPGAPQHF	TGTGCCAGCAGTCCACCGGGGGCGCCCCAGCATTTT
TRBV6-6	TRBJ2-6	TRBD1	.	CASSPRQGLRTSGANVLTF	TGTGCCAGCAGTCCACGACAGGGCCTAAGGACCTCTGGGGCCAACGTCCTGACTTTC
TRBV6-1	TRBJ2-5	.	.	CASSEGLKTQYF	TGTGCCAGCAGTGAGGGGCTGAAGACCCAGTACTTC
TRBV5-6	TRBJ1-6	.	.	CASSLWNSPLHF	TGTGCCAGCAGCTTGTGGAATTCACCCCTCCACTTT
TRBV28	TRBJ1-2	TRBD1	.	CASGTLGTGLGYTF	TGTGCCAGCGGTACCCTGGGGACAGGGCTAGGCTACACCTTC
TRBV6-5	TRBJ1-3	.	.	CASKKAGNTIYF	TGTGCCAGCAAAAAAGCTGGAAACACCATATATTTT
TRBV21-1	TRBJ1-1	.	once	CASSNLKGAGEAFF	TGTGCCAGCAGCAATTTAAAGGGCGCGGGTGAAGCTTTCTTT
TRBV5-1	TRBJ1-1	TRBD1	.	CASSLTDRGTEAFF	TGCGCCAGCAGCTTAACCGACAGGGGCACTGAAGCTTTCTTT
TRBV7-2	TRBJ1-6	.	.	CASSPGISSRSPLHF	TGTGCCAGCAGCCCGGGGATATCGTCCCGTTCACCCCTCCACTTT
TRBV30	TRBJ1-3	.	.	CAWSVGISGNTIYF	TGTGCCTGGAGTGTAGGGATCTCTGGAAACACCATATATTTT
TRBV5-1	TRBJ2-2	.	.	CASSFGDTGELFF	TGCGCCAGCAGCTTTGGGGACACCGGGGAGCTGTTTTTT
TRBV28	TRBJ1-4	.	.	CASSPGRGRTNEKLFF	TGTGCCAGCAGCCCGGGAAGGGGGAGAACTAATGAAAAACTGTTTTTT
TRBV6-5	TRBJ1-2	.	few	CASTRSGRGNYGYTF	TGTGCCAGCACCCGAAGCGGCAGGGGTAACTATGGCTACACCTTC
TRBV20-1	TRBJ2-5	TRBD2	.	CSASGSGGAVETQYF	TGCAGTGCTAGTGGTAGCGGGGGGGCGGTGGAGACCCAGTACTTC
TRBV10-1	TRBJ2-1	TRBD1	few	CASSPGQAVNEQFF	TGCGCCAGCAGCCCGGGACAGGCGGTAAATGAGCAGTTCTTC
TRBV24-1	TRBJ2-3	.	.	CATSFSADTQYF	TGTGCCACCAGCTTCAGCGCAGATACGCAGTATTTT
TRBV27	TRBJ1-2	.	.	CASSSGIYLNYGYTF	TGTGCCAGCAGCTCAGGGATTTACCTTAACTATGGCTACACCTTC
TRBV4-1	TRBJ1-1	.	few	CASSQDRGGWAFF	TGCGCCAGCAGCCAAGATAGGGGGGGCTGGGCTTTCTTT
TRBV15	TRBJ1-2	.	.	CATSRGGYGYTF	TGTGCCACCAGCAGAGGGGGTTATGGCTACACCTTC
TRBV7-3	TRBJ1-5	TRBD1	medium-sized	CASSLNRQDRGDCQPQHF	TGTGCCAGCAGCTTAAATCGTCAGGACAGGGGGGATTGTCAGCCCCAGCATTTT
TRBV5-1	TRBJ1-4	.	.	CASSLDYGAGEKLFF	TGCGCCAGCAGCTTGGACTACGGGGCAGGGGAAAAACTGTTTTTT
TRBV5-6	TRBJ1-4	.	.	CASRRGGPTNEKLFF	TGTGCCAGCAGGCGGGGGGGACCAACTAATGAAAAACTGTTTTTT
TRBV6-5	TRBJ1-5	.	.	CATQGAARGNQPQHF	TGTGCCACCCAGGGAGCCGCGAGGGGCAATCAGCCCCAGCATTTT
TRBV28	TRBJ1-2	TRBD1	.	CASSSGQGARYGYTF	TGTGCCAGCAGTTCTGGACAGGGGGCTCGGTATGGCTACACCTTC
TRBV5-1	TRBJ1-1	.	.	CASSLDRWDTEAFF	TGCGCCAGCAGCTTGGACAGGTGGGACACTGAAGCTTTCTTT
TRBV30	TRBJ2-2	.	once	CAWSAGLMHTGELFF	TGTGCCTGGAGTGCTGGACTGATGCACACCGGGGAGCTGTTTTTT
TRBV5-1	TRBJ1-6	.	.	CASSLGGRAFNSPLHF	TGCGCCAGCAGCTTGGGGGGCAGGGCTTTCAATTCACCCCTCCACTTT
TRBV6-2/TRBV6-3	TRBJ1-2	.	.	CASSLRGLNYGYTF	TGTGCCAGCAGTTTGCGGGGCCTTAACTATGGCTACACCTTC
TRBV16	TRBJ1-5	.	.	CASRLGQGQPQHF	TGTGCCAGCAGACTAGGGCAGGGACAGCCCCAGCATTTT
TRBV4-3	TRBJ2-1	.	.	CASSQLIYNEQFF	TGCGCCAGCAGCCAGCTCATCTACAATGAGCAGTTCTTC
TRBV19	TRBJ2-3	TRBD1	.	CASSRTGSTDTQYF	TGTGCCAGTAGTAGGACAGGCAGCACAGATACGCAGTATTTT
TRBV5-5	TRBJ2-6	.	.	CASSFSASYPSGANVLTF	TGTGCCAGCAGCTTTTCCGCGTCGTACCCATCTGGGGCCAACGTCCTGACTTTC
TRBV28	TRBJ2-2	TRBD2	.	CASSRLAGASGELFF	TGTGCCAGCAGTCGACTAGCGGGGGCGTCCGGGGAGCTGTTTTTT
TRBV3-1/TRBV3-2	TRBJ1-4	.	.	CASSQRTDNEKLFF	TGTGCCAGCAGCCAAAGGACAGATAATGAAAAACTGTTTTTT
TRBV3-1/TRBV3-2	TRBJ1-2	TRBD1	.	CASSQYTGGYGYTF	TGTGCCAGCAGCCAATATACAGGGGGATATGGCTACACCTTC
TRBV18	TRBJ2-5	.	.	CASSGSGVTQETQYF	TGTGCCAGCTCAGGATCGGGGGTGACACAAGAGACCCAGTACTTC
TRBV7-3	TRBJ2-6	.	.	CASSLTGASGANVLTF	TGTGCCAGCAGCTTAACGGGGGCGTCTGGGGCCAACGTCCTGACTTTC